This T cell receptor beta chain is drawn from a study of T cell responses to AZD1222 COVID-19 vaccine. The CDR3 is 15 residues long. V was pared by 8 bases and J by 6 bases, with 20 bases between. Germline values: CDR1 LNHDA, CDR2 SQIVND (reference sequence). Assay: immunoSEQ multiplex PCR; the TCRdb copy retains only in-frame clones and omits some. The sample holds about 130,000 clones, roughly 82% seen once. This chain uses TRBV19 with TRBJ1-3; D unclear. The TCR was taken from an adult in good health. Source: peripheral blood, taken on day 0 of AZD1222 vaccination. CDR3: CASAIRPGKKNTIYF. The CDR3 region has the DNA TGTGCCAGTGCCATCAGGCCAGGCAAGAAAAACACCATATATTTT.